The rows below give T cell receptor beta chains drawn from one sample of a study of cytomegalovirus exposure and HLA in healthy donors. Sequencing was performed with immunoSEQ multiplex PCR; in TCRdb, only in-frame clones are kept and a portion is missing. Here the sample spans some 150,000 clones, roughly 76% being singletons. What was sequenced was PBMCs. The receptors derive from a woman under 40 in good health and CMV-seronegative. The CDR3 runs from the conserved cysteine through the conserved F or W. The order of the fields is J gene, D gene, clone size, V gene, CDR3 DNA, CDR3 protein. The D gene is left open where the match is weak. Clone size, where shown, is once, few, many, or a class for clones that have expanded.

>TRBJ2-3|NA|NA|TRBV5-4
TGTGCCAGCAGCTTCGACAGGAACACAGATACGCAGTATTTT
CASSFDRNTDTQYF
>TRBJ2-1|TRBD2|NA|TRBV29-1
TGCAGCGTGGACGGACTAGCGGGGGAGAAGGTCCATGAGCAGTTCTTC
CSVDGLAGEKVHEQFF
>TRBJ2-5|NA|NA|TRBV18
TGTGCCAGCTCACCGAGTCGAGAGACCCAGTACTTC
CASSPSRETQYF
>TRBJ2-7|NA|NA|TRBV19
TGTGCCAGTAGTCTACAAGCGGAGCAAGGCTACGAGCAGTACTTC
CASSLQAEQGYEQYF
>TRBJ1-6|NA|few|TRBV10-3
TGTGCCATCAGTGGGGGGGCGGGGGCCGGTTCACCCCTCCACTTT
CAISGGAGAGSPLHF
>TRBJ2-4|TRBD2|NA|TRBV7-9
TGTGCCAGCAGCTTAGCGCGGGGGATTAGCGTGGACATTCAGTACTTC
CASSLARGISVDIQYF
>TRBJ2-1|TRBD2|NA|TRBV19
TGTGCCAGTAGTATAGGGGAAGCGGGAGGGAGGATCAAGGGGCAGTTCTTC
CASSIGEAGGRIKGQFF
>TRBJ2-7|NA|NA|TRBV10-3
TGTGCCATCAGGGAACGGGTCCGCTCCTACGAGCAGTACTTC
CAIRERVRSYEQYF
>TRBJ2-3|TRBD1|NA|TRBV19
TGTGCCAGTAGTCAGGGGGTTGGAAGGGGTACGCAGTATTTT
CASSQGVGRGTQYF
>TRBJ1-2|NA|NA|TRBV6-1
TGTGCCAGCAGTGAGTCGGGGGTCTATGGCTACACCTTC
CASSESGVYGYTF
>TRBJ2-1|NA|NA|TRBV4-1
TGCGCCAGCAGCCGGCAACTTAGGTGGGCACCGATAGAGTACAATGAGCAGTTCTTC
CASSRQLRWAPIEYNEQFF
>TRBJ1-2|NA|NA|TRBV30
TGTGCCTGGAGACTAGGGGGTCCGGGAACACTCAATGGCTACACCTTC
CAWRLGGPGTLNGYTF
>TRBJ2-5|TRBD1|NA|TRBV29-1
TGCAGCGTGGTTCGGGACAGGGTAGAGACCCAGTACTTC
CSVVRDRVETQYF
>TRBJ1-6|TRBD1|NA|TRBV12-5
TGTGCTAGTGGTTTGCCTACTACGACAGGGGGACTGTTTAATTCACCCCTCCACTTT
CASGLPTTTGGLFNSPLHF
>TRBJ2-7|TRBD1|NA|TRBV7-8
TGTGCCAGCAGCTCGCGACAGGGGCACTACGAGCAGTACTTC
CASSSRQGHYEQYF
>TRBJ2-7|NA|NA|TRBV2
TGTGCCAGCAGCCAGGGGATCTACGAGCAGTACTTC
CASSQGIYEQYF
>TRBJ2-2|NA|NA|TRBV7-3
TGTGCCAGCAGCTTATCCGAGGGCGGGGAGCTGTTTTTT
CASSLSEGGELFF
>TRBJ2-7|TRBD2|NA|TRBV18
TGTGCCAGCTCACCATACGCGGGAGGGGGTGAGCAGTACTTC
CASSPYAGGGEQYF
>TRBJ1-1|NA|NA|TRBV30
TGTGCCTGGAGTGTAAGCAGCGAAACTGAAGCTTTCTTT
CAWSVSSETEAFF
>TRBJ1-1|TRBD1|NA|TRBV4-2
TGTGCCAGCAGCCAAACCCGGGACAGGGTTAACACTGAAGCTTTCTTT
CASSQTRDRVNTEAFF
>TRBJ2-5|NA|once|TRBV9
TGTGCCAGCAGCGTCGAAGACAGGCAAGAGACCCAGTACTTC
CASSVEDRQETQYF
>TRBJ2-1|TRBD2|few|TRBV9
TGTGCCAGCAGCGTAGGGGATAGCGGGAGGGCTGAGCAGTTCTTC
CASSVGDSGRAEQFF
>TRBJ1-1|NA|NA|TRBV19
TGTGCCAGTAGCCTTTTCGGACAGTCCGCTTTCTTT
CASSLFGQSAFF
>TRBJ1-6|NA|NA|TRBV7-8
TGTGCCAGCAGCTTGGGACTCATACACGGATCACCCCTCCACTTT
CASSLGLIHGSPLHF
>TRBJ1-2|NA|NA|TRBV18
TGTGCCAGCTCACCCCTGGTTGGACAGAACTATGGCTACACCTTC
CASSPLVGQNYGYTF
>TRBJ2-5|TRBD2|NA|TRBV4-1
TGCGCCAGCAGCCAAACCGGGAGGCCCCAAGAGACCCAGTACTTC
CASSQTGRPQETQYF
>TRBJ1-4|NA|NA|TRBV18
TGTGCCAGCTCACTACGACAGAATGAAAAACTGTTTTTT
CASSLRQNEKLFF
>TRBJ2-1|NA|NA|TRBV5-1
TGCGCCAGCAGCCCTCCCCGGGAGTTCGATGAGCAGTTCTTC
CASSPPREFDEQFF
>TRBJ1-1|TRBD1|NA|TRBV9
TGTGCCAGCAGCGCCCGGGACAGGGCGAACACTGAAGCTTTCTTT
CASSARDRANTEAFF
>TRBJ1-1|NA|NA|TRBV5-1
TGCGCCAGCAGCCCCCTCGCCCTCGAGGGCACTGAAGCTTTCTTT
CASSPLALEGTEAFF
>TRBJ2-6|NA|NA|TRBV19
TGTGCCAGTAGTATGGACAGCTCTGGGGCCAACGTCCTGACTTTC
CASSMDSSGANVLTF
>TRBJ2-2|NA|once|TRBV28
TGTGCCAGCACTAGCAGGAGCGGGGAGCTGTTTTTT
CASTSRSGELFF
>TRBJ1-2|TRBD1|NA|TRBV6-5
TGTGCCAGCAGTTCCCAAGGACAGGCGGGGGGCTACACCTTC
CASSSQGQAGGYTF
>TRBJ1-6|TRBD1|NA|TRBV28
TGTGCCAGCAGTCCGAGGGACAGCGCTTACTATAATTCACCCCTCCACTTT
CASSPRDSAYYNSPLHF
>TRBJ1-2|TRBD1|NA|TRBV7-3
TGTGCCAGCAGCTTACGGACAGGGAATGGCTACACCTTC
CASSLRTGNGYTF
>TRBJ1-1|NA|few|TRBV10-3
TGTGCCATCAGTGGGGAGAGGGACACTGAAGCTTTCTTT
CAISGERDTEAFF
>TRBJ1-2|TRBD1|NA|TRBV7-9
TGTGCCAGCAGCAACCGGGGACAGAACTATGGCTACACCTTC
CASSNRGQNYGYTF
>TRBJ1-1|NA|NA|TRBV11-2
TGTGCCAGCAGCTTAGTTTCAGTGAACACTGAAGCTTTCTTT
CASSLVSVNTEAFF
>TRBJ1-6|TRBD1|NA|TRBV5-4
TGTGCCAGCAGCACCCCAGCGCAGGGGGCTAATTCACCCCTCCACTTT
CASSTPAQGANSPLHF
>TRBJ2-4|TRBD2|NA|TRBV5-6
TGTGCCAGCAGCCAATCTAGATGGCGGGAGTTCAACATTCAGTACTTC
CASSQSRWREFNIQYF
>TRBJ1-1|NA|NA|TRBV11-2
TGTGCCAGCAGCTTTGGAGGGAACACTGAAGCTTTCTTT
CASSFGGNTEAFF
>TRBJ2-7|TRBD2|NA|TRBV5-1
TGCGCCAGCAGCTTGGGGTATCGGCTAGCGGACACCTACGAGCAGTACTTC
CASSLGYRLADTYEQYF
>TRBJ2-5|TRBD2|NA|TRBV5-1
TGCGCCAGCAGCTTGGGGACTAGCGTGGAGACCCAGTACTTC
CASSLGTSVETQYF
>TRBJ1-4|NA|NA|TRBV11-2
TGTGCCAGCAGCCGGCGCGGGGGCCGAAATGAAAAACTGTTTTTT
CASSRRGGRNEKLFF
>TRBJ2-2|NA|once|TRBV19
TGTGCCAGTAGTGCCGGGACTGCTCTTGGGGAGCTGTTTTTT
CASSAGTALGELFF
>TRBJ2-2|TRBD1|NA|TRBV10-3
TGTGCCATCCCGGACAGGGAAGTCGTCGGGGAGCTGTTTTTT
CAIPDREVVGELFF